This T cell receptor (beta chain) was found in a study of CD8 T cells in ankylosing spondylitis. The V end was cut by 1 base, the J end by 6 bases, with 7 bases between. The CDR3 runs to 14 residues. Germline loops: CDR1 MNHEY, CDR2 SVGAGI. Study results and limitations: With a CD8+ phenotype, disease-linked clones were relatively rare in peripheral blood. Certain motif variants had earlier appeared in reactive arthritis synovial fluid and blood. Matched ankylosing spondylitis synovial fluid reportedly showed significant enrichment of disease-linked clones. Fewer than ten highly homologous variants made up a TCR beta motif that seemed to typify ankylosing spondylitis blood.

A note on this clonotype: Antigen unknown.

Quantitative 5'-RACE with molecular barcodes was used to make the TCR beta libraries. From the 5' RACE reads, TCRdb called clonotypes with MiXCR, one entry per CDR3 protein. The table has around 430,000 distinct CDR3 sequences, roughly 17% seen once. V and J are TRBV6-5 and TRBJ1-6; D ambiguous. This sequence originates from a male donor with ankylosing spondylitis. The sequencing input was blood, either unsorted or a sorted T cell fraction (not recorded which). The CDR3 DNA sequence: TGTGCCAGCAGTTACTTGGCGAGTAATTCACCCCTCCACTTT. This gives the protein CASSYLASNSPLHF.